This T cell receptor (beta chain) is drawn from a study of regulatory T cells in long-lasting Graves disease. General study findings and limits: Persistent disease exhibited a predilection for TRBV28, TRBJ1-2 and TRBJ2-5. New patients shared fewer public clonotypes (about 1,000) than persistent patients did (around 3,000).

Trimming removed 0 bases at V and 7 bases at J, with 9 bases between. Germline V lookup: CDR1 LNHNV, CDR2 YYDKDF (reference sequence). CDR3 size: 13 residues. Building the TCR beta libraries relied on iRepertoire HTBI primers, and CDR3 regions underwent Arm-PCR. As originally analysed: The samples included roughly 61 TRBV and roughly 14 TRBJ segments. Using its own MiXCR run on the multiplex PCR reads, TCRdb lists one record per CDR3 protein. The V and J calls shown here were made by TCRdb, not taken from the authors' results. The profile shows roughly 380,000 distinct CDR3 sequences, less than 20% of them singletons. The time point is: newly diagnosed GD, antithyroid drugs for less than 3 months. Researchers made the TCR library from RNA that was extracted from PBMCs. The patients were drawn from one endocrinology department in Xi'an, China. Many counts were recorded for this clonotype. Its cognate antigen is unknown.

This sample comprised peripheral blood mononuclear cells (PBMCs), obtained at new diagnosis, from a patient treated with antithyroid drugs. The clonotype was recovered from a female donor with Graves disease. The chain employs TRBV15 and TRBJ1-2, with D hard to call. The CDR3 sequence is CATSREGTFGYTF. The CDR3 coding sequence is TGTGCCACCAGCAGAGAGGGAACTTTTGGCTACACCTTC.